The 18 T cell receptor beta chains given below trace back to one sample, sequenced in a study of beta chain bispecific antibodies for T cell cancers. General observations from the study: The leukemia cells, rather than normal T cells, gave most of the targeted TRBV signal.

These receptors lack a known antigen. Expansion lasted 2 to 4 days, with either anti-CD3 antibody OKT3 or CD3/CD28 beads. Via MiXCR, TCRdb re-called the 5' RACE reads, giving one row per CDR3 protein. This table holds 21,000 or so distinct CDR3 sequences, about 2.6% found once. The specimen sequenced was healthy donor T cells cultured with leukemia cells. The receptors were sampled from a human donor in good health. Some clones in this sample may be carry-over from other donors' samples.

This clonotype was recorded at least ten times. The rearrangement links TRBV9 to TRBJ2-1, with a tentative D call TRBD2 (5 bases). Germline values: CDR1 SGDLS, CDR2 YYNGEE. The CDR3 covers 14 residues. The V end lost 3 bases, the J end lost 8 bases, and 15 bases lay between the germline ends. This CDR3 reads CASSAVPGIYEQFF. In DNA form, the CDR3 reads TGTGCCAGCAGCGCAGTACCGGGGATTTATGAGCAGTTCTTC.

For this clonotype: A much larger clone lies a single base off, so this may be a read error. The rearrangement joins TRBV4-1 to TRBJ1-5; D is possibly TRBD1 (5 bases). CDR1 MGHRA and CDR2 YSYEKL come from the germline V gene. V was trimmed by 1 base and J by 9 bases, leaving 19 bases between them. The CDR3 runs 16 residues. The CDR3 reads CASSQGGGIGGRPQHF. The DNA of the CDR3 is TGCGCCAGCAGCCAAGGGGGGGGTATCGGGGGTCGGCCCCAGCATTTT.

This clonotype was seen many times. This chain connects TRBV20-1 to TRBJ2-5, with TRBD2 matching 12 bases. Trimming removed 1 base from V and 5 bases from J; junction bases left unmatched: 2. The CDR3 sequence is 14 residues long. From germline, CDR1 is DFQATT and CDR2 SNEGSKA (reference sequence). This CDR3 reads CSARGLAGEETQYF. The DNA for the CDR3 is TGCAGTGCTAGAGGACTAGCGGGGGAGGAGACCCAGTACTTC.

The rearrangement links TRBV7-9 to TRBJ2-7, with TRBD1 identical over 7 bases. Germline CDR1 SEHNR, CDR2 FQNEAQ (reference sequence). The CDR3 consists of 15 residues. V gave up 5 bases and J gave up 4 bases; unmatched junction bases: 11. The CDR3 nucleotides read TGTGCCAGCAGCCCTGGGGTGGGGACAGATTACGAGCAGTACTTC. It is translated as CASSPGVGTDYEQYF.

This clonotype was seen many times. V usage is TRBV4-2 and J usage is TRBJ2-2, with D perhaps TRBD2 (5 bases). Germline CDR1 and CDR2: LGHNA and YNFKEQ. CDR3 length: 16 residues. The germline V and J ends were trimmed by 4 bases and 4 bases, with 16 bases remaining between them. DNA of the CDR3: TGTGCCAGCAGCCTCATACATTCGACTATCACCGGGGAGCTGTTTTTT. Residues: CASSLIHSTITGELFF.

The table lists this clonotype with a few counts. The chain joins TRBV6-2 or TRBV6-3 to TRBJ2-1; the D gene is possibly TRBD1 (6 bases). The CDR3 extends over 16 amino acids. V was cut by 2 bases and J by 4 bases, with 15 bases left in between. Looked up from germline, CDR1 is MNHEY and CDR2 is SVGEGT. The CDR3, as DNA: TGTGCCAGCAGTTACCAGGGGACACGGCAATACAATGAGCAGTTCTTC. It is translated as CASSYQGTRQYNEQFF.

This clonotype came up many times. The chain links TRBV11-2 to TRBJ2-5; no firm D call. V gave up 5 bases and J gave up 4 bases, with 11 bases separating them. The CDR3 runs 13 residues. Germline-derived CDR1 and CDR2 are SGHAT and FQNNGV. This chain's CDR3 is CASSLVGRETQYF. The CDR3 DNA sequence: TGTGCCAGCAGCCTAGTAGGACGAGAGACCCAGTACTTC.

This clonotype was recorded at least ten times. This chain uses TRBV6-6 with TRBJ2-7, with D unresolved. Trimming stripped 5 bases from V and 4 bases from J, with 6 bases between. This CDR3 has 11 residues. Germline CDR1 reads MNHNY; CDR2 reads SVGAGI (reference sequence). CDR3: CASSIGYEQYF. The CDR3 coding sequence is TGTGCCAGCAGTATCGGATACGAGCAGTACTTC.

This clonotype has a count of ten or more. The chain recombines TRBV28 with TRBJ1-2; TRBD1 aligns across 9 bases. After removal of 10 bases from V and 3 bases from J, the junction contained 6 bases not matched to a gene. The CDR3 is made up of 13 amino acids. The germline CDR1 and CDR2 sequences are MDHEN and SYDVKM. CDR3 loop: CANSRDRDYGYTF. DNA of the CDR3: TGTGCCAACTCACGGGACAGGGACTATGGCTACACCTTC.

This clonotype was recorded many times. The chain uses TRBV5-1 and TRBJ2-5; tentatively, D is TRBD1 or TRBD2 (5 bases each). The V gene's germline CDR1 is SGHRS and CDR2 YFSETQ. Trimming pared 3 bases from V and 3 bases from J, leaving 15 bases between. The CDR3 consists of 15 residues. CDR3 loop: CASSSDEGLEETQYF. The CDR3 bases are TGCGCCAGCAGCTCCGATGAGGGGCTAGAAGAGACCCAGTACTTC.

This clonotype was recorded a few times. The chain recombines TRBV30 with TRBJ1-5, with TRBD1 as a possible D gene (5 bases). The length of the CDR3 is 13 residues. The germline CDR1 and CDR2 sequences are GTSNPN and SVGIG (reference sequence). V gave up 1 base and J gave up 3 bases, with 7 bases separating them. This chain's CDR3 is CAWSEGNNQPQHF. CDR3 bases: TGTGCCTGGAGTGAGGGGAACAATCAGCCCCAGCATTTT.

This clonotype was detected ten times or more. This chain joins TRBV10-2 and TRBJ2-2, with TRBD2 matching over 10 bases. V dropped 5 bases and J dropped 4; count of bases not matched to a gene: 13. The CDR3 is 18 residues long. Germline V gives CDR1 WSHSY, CDR2 SAAADI. Here the CDR3 reads CASSPNPLAGVSTGELFF. The CDR3 nucleotides are TGCGCCAGCAGTCCGAACCCCCTAGCGGGGGTGAGCACCGGGGAGCTGTTTTTT.

This clonotype appeared many times. This chain joins TRBV19 and TRBJ1-1; tentatively, D is TRBD1 (6 bases). V was trimmed by 5 bases and J by 3 bases, leaving 25 bases between them. There are 18 residues in the CDR3. Germline CDR1 is LNHDA and CDR2 is SQIVND (reference sequence). CDR3 DNA sequence: TGTGCCAGTAGTCGCCCACCCCGGGACACAAGTCAGGACACTGAAGCTTTCTTT. Protein product: CASSRPPRDTSQDTEAFF.

The chain links TRBV10-3 to TRBJ2-5, with D uncertain. CDR1 is ENHRY and CDR2 is SYGVKD in the germline V gene. Trimming removed 6 bases at V and 2 bases at J, with 19 bases between. The CDR3 length is 16 residues. The CDR3 region has the DNA TGTGCCATCAGCTACCGGGCCCCAGATACTCAAGAGACCCAGTACTTC. Protein sequence: CAISYRAPDTQETQYF.

This CDR3 reads CASSAGAGNTEAFF. CDR3 nucleotide sequence: TGCGCCAGCAGCGCGGGCGCAGGGAACACTGAAGCTTTCTTT. The chain recombines TRBV5-1 with TRBJ1-1; no reliable D call. Trimming took off 4 bases at V and 1 base at J, with 11 bases between the two ends. Looked up from germline, CDR1 is SGHRS and CDR2 is YFSETQ. The CDR3 is made up of 14 amino acids.

This clonotype has at least ten counts. The chain is built from TRBV11-2 and TRBJ2-1; no clear D. Germline loops: CDR1 SGHAT, CDR2 FQNNGV. V was pared by 10 bases and J by 4 bases, with 17 bases between. This CDR3 is built from 14 residues. The CDR3 nucleotides are TGTGCCACAGAGGACGAACCCAGATACAATGAGCAGTTCTTC. Protein product: CATEDEPRYNEQFF.

Many counts were recorded for this clonotype. The chain uses TRBV6-5 and TRBJ2-5; TRBD2 agrees at 7 bases. V shed 0 bases, J shed 5 bases, and the junction held 12 bases outside the gene matches. Germline V gene sequence: CDR1 MNHEY, CDR2 SVGAGI. The CDR3 length is 17 residues. CDR3 DNA sequence: TGTGCCAGCAGTTACTCGACACCTGGGGAGGGTCAGGAGACCCAGTACTTC. This gives the protein CASSYSTPGEGQETQYF.

This clonotype was picked up many times. The V call is TRBV28, the J call TRBJ2-3, with D tentatively TRBD1 (6 bases). Germline assignment: CDR1 MDHEN and CDR2 SYDVKM. The CDR3 is made up of 13 amino acids. The ends were cut back, 4 bases at V and 2 bases at J, with 7 bases in the middle. The CDR3 here is CASSSGVTDTQYF. CDR3 nucleotides: TGTGCCAGCAGTTCAGGGGTCACAGATACGCAGTATTTT.